This T cell receptor beta chain was captured in a study of cytomegalovirus exposure and HLA in healthy donors. Study results and limitations: The study labeled 150 or so TCR beta chains cytomegalovirus-associated. The authors later linked a missense DCLRE1C variant to TCR beta V- and J-gene trimming.

A few counts support this clone. Its matching antigen is unknown. Primers for the PCR totalled 60 Vbeta and 13 Jbeta. Some clones are missing from TCRdb's copy, which holds only in-frame ones; the method was immunoSEQ multiplex PCR. The sample contains roughly 92,000 clones, about 80% of which appear only once. V lost 4 bases to trimming and J lost 6 bases; unmatched junction nucleotides: 4. This CDR3 has 15 residues. The germline gives CDR1 MRHNA, CDR2 SNTAGT. What was sequenced was PBMCs. The source of this sequence is a woman aged 45-65 years in good health and CMV-seropositive. The genes are TRBV6-4 and TRBJ2-1, with 12 bases aligning to TRBD2. Here the CDR3 DNA reads TGTGCCAGCAGTGCGACTAGCGGGAGTGTCAATGAGCAGTTCTTC. Its protein product is CASSATSGSVNEQFF.